The 30 T cell receptor beta chains in this list originate from one sample, sequenced in a study of blood T cell repertoires in COVID-19. TCRdb's copy holds only in-frame clones and misses some; the assay was immunoSEQ multiplex PCR. The sample includes approximately 170,000 clones, approximately 86% of them seen just once. The sample consisted of peripheral blood. The receptors originated from a woman aged 80 or over with active or convalescent COVID-19.

The chain joins TRBV19 to TRBJ2-1; D is unclear. This CDR3 region has 16 residues. Trimming cost V 4 bases and J 3 bases, with 16 bases left between them. CDR1 is LNHDA, CDR2 SQIVND, per germline (reference sequence). As DNA, the CDR3 is TGTGCCAGTAGTAGGTCGGGTCAAGGCGTCTACAATGAGCAGTTCTTC. Residues: CASSRSGQGVYNEQFF.

V usage is TRBV4-2 and J usage is TRBJ2-1, with D possibly being TRBD2 (5 bases). V lost 1 base and J 2 bases, leaving 18 bases between the germline ends. There are 18 residues in the CDR3. The germline V gene has CDR1 LGHNA and CDR2 YNFKEQ. The CDR3 is CASSQAVIARGPYNEQFF. The DNA of the CDR3 is TGTGCCAGCAGCCAAGCCGTTATAGCGAGAGGGCCCTACAATGAGCAGTTCTTC.

The CDR3, as DNA: TGTGCCAGCAGCTACCGGGGCTCTGGGGCCAACGTCCTGACTTTC. Its protein is CASSYRGSGANVLTF. This chain joins TRBV6-5 and TRBJ2-6, with D possibly TRBD2 on 5 matching bases. In germline, CDR1 is MNHEY, CDR2 SVGAGI. The germline V and J ends were trimmed by 6 bases and 0 bases, with 9 bases remaining between them. The CDR3 spans 15 residues.

This clone was seen more than once but under ten times. V gene TRBV1 combines with J gene TRBJ2-5; the table's D gene call, TRBD2, was not cross checked with the DNA. TRBV1 constitutes a pseudogene. The CDR3 consists of 14 residues. The CDR3 sequence is CTSSQDRREETQYF. Written as DNA, the CDR3 is TGCACCAGCAGCCAAGATAGACGGGAAGAGACCCAGTACTTC.

The chain couples TRBV30 to TRBJ2-7; the D is unclear. This CDR3 has 12 residues. V lost 0 bases to trimming and J lost 4 bases, with 7 bases between them. Germline V gene lookup returns CDR1 GTSNPN and CDR2 SVGIG (reference sequence). The CDR3 here is CAWSVNYYEQYF. CDR3 nucleotides: TGTGCCTGGAGTGTAAACTATTACGAGCAGTACTTC.

The chain combines TRBV5-4 with TRBJ2-7; possible D gene TRBD1, 6 bases. Germline-derived CDR1 and CDR2 are SGHNT and YYREEE (reference sequence). V gave up 1 base and J gave up 7 bases, with 6 bases separating them. The CDR3 is made up of 11 amino acids. The chain's CDR3 is CASSLTGEQYF. The DNA of the CDR3 is TGTGCCAGCAGCTTGACAGGGGAGCAGTACTTC.

The J gene is TRBJ2-5, the V gene TRBV7-6, with D perhaps TRBD2 (6 bases). This CDR3 has 15 residues. Deletions cut 2 bases from V and 5 bases from J, with 15 bases between. Germline loops: CDR1 SGHVS, CDR2 FNYEAQ. In DNA form, the CDR3 reads TGTGCCAGCAGCTTAATGTACGGGAGACAGGAGACCCAGTACTTC. Translated, it gives CASSLMYGRQETQYF.

V gene TRBV28 combines with J gene TRBJ2-1, with 15 bases fitting TRBD2. CDR1 and CDR2 from the germline V gene are MDHEN and SYDVKM. The CDR3 contains 18 residues. Trimming cost V 6 bases and J 0 bases; bases outside gene matches: 6. The CDR3 DNA reads as TGTGCCAGCAGCGGACTAGCGGGAGGGCAAAGCTCCTACAATGAGCAGTTCTTC. It encodes CASSGLAGGQSSYNEQFF.

The gene calls are TRBV6-4 and TRBJ2-7, with 7 bases matching TRBD2. Germline V gives CDR1 MRHNA, CDR2 SNTAGT. CDR3 length equals 11 residues. Germline trimming cut 3 bases from V and 12 bases from J; bases unmatched to any gene: 5. The CDR3 sequence: CASSEGGRLYF. In DNA form, the CDR3 reads TGTGCCAGCAGTGAAGGCGGGAGATTGTACTTC.

This clone occurred a few times. The CDR3 region has the DNA TGTGCCAGCAGCTCGGGACAGGGGATTGCAACTAATGAAAAACTGTTTTTT. This sequence encodes CASSSGQGIATNEKLFF. The rearrangement joins TRBV7-8 to TRBJ1-4, with TRBD1 matching over 10 bases. Trimming at V came to 4 bases and at J to 0 bases, leaving 5 bases not matched to a gene. The CDR3 length is 17 residues. The germline CDR1 and CDR2 sequences are SGHVS and FQNEAQ.

This clone has only a few counts. For the CDR3, the DNA is TGTGCCAGCCGTGGCGGGGGGCGGAATGAGCAGTTCTTC. The encoded protein is CASRGGGRNEQFF. The rearrangement joins TRBV28 to TRBJ2-1, with 8 bases fitting TRBD2. J gave up 7 bases and V 8 bases, and 7 bases lay outside the gene matches. The germline gives CDR1 MDHEN, CDR2 SYDVKM. The CDR3 has 13 residues.

The chain joins TRBV3-1 (or the pseudogene TRBV3-2) to TRBJ2-1; 11 nucleotides align to TRBD2. Germline V gives CDR1 LGHDT, CDR2 YNNKEL (reference sequence). The junction had 5 bases not matched to a gene; V was cut back by 3 bases and J by 4 bases. CDR3 size: 16 residues. The CDR3 nucleotides are TGTGCCAGCAGCCACACTAGCGGGAGACCTTACAATGAGCAGTTCTTC. Protein sequence: CASSHTSGRPYNEQFF.

The rearrangement links TRBV25-1 to TRBJ2-2, with a tentative D call TRBD2 (6 bases). CDR3 size: 15 residues. Germline V gene lookup returns CDR1 MGHDK and CDR2 SYGVNS. Deletions cut 2 bases from V and 6 bases from J, with 13 bases between. The CDR3 is CASSEVEREAGELFF. The DNA for the CDR3 is TGTGCCAGCAGTGAAGTTGAGAGGGAGGCCGGGGAGCTGTTTTTT.

This clone was observed a few times. The chain has TRBV19 and TRBJ2-5, with 7 bases identical to TRBD1. CDR3 size: 12 residues. The germline V gene has CDR1 LNHDA and CDR2 SQIVND (reference sequence). Losses at the gene ends were 5 bases for V and 5 bases for J; bases not matched to a gene: 2. This chain's CDR3 is CASSYRGETQYF. The CDR3 DNA reads TGTGCCAGTAGTTACAGGGGTGAGACCCAGTACTTC. Based on the CDR3 plus reference TRBV19 and TRBJ2-5, the full variable domain is DGGITQSPKYLFRKEGQNVTLSCEQNLNHDAMYWYRQDPGQGLRLIYYSQIVNDFQKGDIAEGYSVSREKKESFPLTVTSAQKNPTAFYLCASSYRGETQYFGPGTRLLVL.

In its sample, this clone was seen a few times. The chain couples TRBV9 to TRBJ1-6; 7 positions match TRBD1. The CDR3 sequence is 15 residues long. Trimming at V came to 0 bases and at J to 6 bases, leaving 3 bases not matched to a gene. CDR1 SGDLS and CDR2 YYNGEE come from the germline V gene. The CDR3 reads CASSVAPGGNSPLHF. Here the CDR3 DNA reads TGTGCCAGCAGCGTAGCCCCAGGGGGTAATTCACCCCTCCACTTT.

The chain has TRBV5-1 and TRBJ2-6; TRBD2 matches 14 bases. V shed 4 bases and J 2 bases; nucleotides not matched to a gene: 2. CDR1 is SGHRS and CDR2 is YFSETQ in the germline V gene. The CDR3 is 17 amino acids. The CDR3 DNA follows: TGCGCCAGCAGCATGGGACTAGCGGGAGCTGGGGCCAACGTCCTGACTTTC. It translates to CASSMGLAGAGANVLTF.

This sequence joins TRBV5-1 and TRBJ2-3, with 8 bases matching TRBD1. Looked up from germline, CDR1 is SGHRS and CDR2 is YFSETQ. The V gene end was trimmed by 4 bases and the J gene end by 6 bases; junction bases not matched to a gene: 10. The CDR3 runs 15 residues. CDR3 loop: CASSRRETGEDTQYF. The CDR3 region has the DNA TGCGCCAGCAGCCGCCGCGAGACAGGGGAGGATACGCAGTATTTT.

The V and J genes are TRBV30 and TRBJ1-1; D gene uncertain. The CDR3 length is 13 residues. Trimming shortened V by 8 bases and J by 0 bases, and 13 bases separated the two germline ends. CDR1 and CDR2 (germline): GTSNPN, SVGIG (reference sequence). Here the CDR3 DNA reads TGTGCCCGATCCGTTAGCATGAACACTGAAGCTTTCTTT. It encodes CARSVSMNTEAFF.

The chain employs TRBV6-2 or TRBV6-3 and TRBJ2-1; 7 nucleotides align to TRBD2. The germline gives CDR1 MNHEY, CDR2 SVGEGT. Trimming removed 2 bases from V and 5 bases from J; junction bases left unmatched: 12. This CDR3 is built from 17 residues. CDR3 nucleotide sequence: TGTGCCAGCAGTTACGAGGCTAGCGGCGGAAAGGACAATGAGCAGTTCTTC. This translates into CASSYEASGGKDNEQFF.

The chain uses TRBV5-1 and TRBJ2-7, with TRBD1 matching 7 bases. The CDR3 length is 15 residues. Trimming cost V 0 bases and J 2 bases; bases outside gene matches: 5. Germline V gives CDR1 SGHRS, CDR2 YFSETQ. DNA for the CDR3: TGCGCCAGCAGCTTGGGGAGACAGGGCACCTACGAGCAGTACTTC. It translates to CASSLGRQGTYEQYF.

The chain has TRBV18 and TRBJ1-3; TRBD1 matches 7 bases. The junction had 16 bases not matched to a gene; V was cut back by 5 bases and J by 6 bases. The CDR3 has 17 amino acids. The germline V gene has CDR1 KGHSH and CDR2 LQKENI. This CDR3 reads CASSDLQPRGEENTIYF. Here the CDR3 DNA reads TGTGCCAGCTCAGACCTGCAACCCAGGGGGGAGGAAAACACCATATATTTT. The full variable domain, with the rest looked up from reference TRBV18 and TRBJ1-3, is NAGVMQNPRHLVRRRGQEARLRCSPMKGHSHVYWYRQLPEEGLKFMVYLQKENIIDESGMPKERFSAEFPKEGPSILRIQQVVRGDSAAYFCASSDLQPRGEENTIYFGEGSWLTVV.

The sample holds a few counts of this clone. V and J are TRBV5-1 and TRBJ1-1; no clear D. Germline lookup yields CDR1 SGHRS and CDR2 YFSETQ. Trimming pared 0 bases from V and 1 base from J, leaving 10 bases between. The length of the CDR3 is 15 residues. CDR3 amino acids: CASSLVPPPNTEAFF. Here the CDR3 DNA reads TGCGCCAGCAGCTTGGTTCCTCCCCCGAACACTGAAGCTTTCTTT.

This clone was seen only a few times. The chain couples TRBV4-1 to TRBJ1-1, with D perhaps matching TRBD1 (5 bases). V lost 4 bases to trimming and J lost 5 bases, with 23 bases between them. In germline, CDR1 is MGHRA, CDR2 YSYEKL. The CDR3 loop spans 17 amino acids. The CDR3 sequence is CASSLRINREGRTEAFF. The CDR3 region has the DNA TGCGCCAGCAGCCTCAGAATTAATAGGGAGGGGCGAACTGAAGCTTTCTTT.

V gene TRBV5-4 combines with J gene TRBJ1-2, with 8 positions matching TRBD1. Germline lookup yields CDR1 SGHNT and CDR2 YYREEE (reference sequence). The CDR3 has 13 amino acids. V was clipped by 0 bases and J by 8 bases; unmatched bases: 3. DNA for the CDR3: TGTGCCAGCAGCTTGGGGACAGGGAGAGGCTACACCTTC. Its translation is CASSLGTGRGYTF.

As DNA, the CDR3 is TGTGCCAGTAGTATAGATTGGGGGGGCTCCTACAATGAGCAGTTCTTC. Encoded protein: CASSIDWGGSYNEQFF. The chain links TRBV19 to TRBJ2-1; 7 bases fit TRBD2. CDR1 LNHDA and CDR2 SQIVND come from the germline V gene (reference sequence). The CDR3 is made up of 16 amino acids. J lost 0 bases, V lost 0 bases, and 2 bases had no gene match.

The CDR3 protein is CAIRGDRAPNQPQHF. DNA for the CDR3: TGTGCCATCAGGGGGGACAGGGCCCCCAATCAGCCCCAGCATTTT. This rearrangement joins TRBV10-3 to TRBJ1-5; TRBD1 matches 9 bases. V lost 6 bases, J lost 3 bases, and 6 bases stayed unmatched. Germline V gene lookup returns CDR1 ENHRY and CDR2 SYGVKD. CDR3 size: 15 residues.

The DNA for the CDR3 is TGTGCCAGCAGTTCCGGGTTCTATGGCTACACCTTC. This codes for CASSSGFYGYTF. The chain joins TRBV28 to TRBJ1-2; no firm D call. From germline, CDR1 is MDHEN and CDR2 SYDVKM. Trimming took 4 bases from V and 4 from J, leaving 7 bases between them. CDR3 size: 12 residues.

DNA of the CDR3: TGCGCCAGCAGCCCAGGGACTGGGAAGGGCTACACCTTC. Protein: CASSPGTGKGYTF. The J gene is TRBJ1-2, the V gene TRBV5-1; TRBD1 might be the D (5 bases). Germline V gene lookup returns CDR1 SGHRS and CDR2 YFSETQ. V was cut by 4 bases and J by 8 bases, with 15 bases left in between. The CDR3 length is 13 residues.

The chain links TRBV5-1 to TRBJ2-1; TRBD2 agrees at 7 bases. V lost 4 bases to trimming and J lost 4 bases; unmatched junction nucleotides: 5. The CDR3 is 14 residues long. Germline V lookup: CDR1 SGHRS, CDR2 YFSETQ. CDR3 sequence reads: CASSVRGVYNEQFF. The CDR3 DNA reads as TGCGCCAGCAGCGTACGGGGGGTTTACAATGAGCAGTTCTTC. Drawing the rest from reference TRBV5-1 and TRBJ2-1, the complete variable domain is KAGVTQTPRYLIKTRGQQVTLSCSPISGHRSVSWYQQTPGQGLQFLFEYFSETQRNKGNFPGRFSGRQFSNSRSEMNVSTLELGDSALYLCASSVRGVYNEQFFGPGTRLTVL.

The V and J genes are TRBV10-3 and TRBJ2-7; 8 bases agree with TRBD1. The CDR3 extends over 15 amino acids. Per the germline V gene, CDR1 is ENHRY and CDR2 is SYGVKD. V shed 4 bases and J 6 bases; nucleotides not matched to a gene: 11. The CDR3 DNA is TGTGCCATCAGTGGAACCGGGCAGGGGGCCAGCGAGCAGTACTTC. It specifies CAISGTGQGASEQYF.